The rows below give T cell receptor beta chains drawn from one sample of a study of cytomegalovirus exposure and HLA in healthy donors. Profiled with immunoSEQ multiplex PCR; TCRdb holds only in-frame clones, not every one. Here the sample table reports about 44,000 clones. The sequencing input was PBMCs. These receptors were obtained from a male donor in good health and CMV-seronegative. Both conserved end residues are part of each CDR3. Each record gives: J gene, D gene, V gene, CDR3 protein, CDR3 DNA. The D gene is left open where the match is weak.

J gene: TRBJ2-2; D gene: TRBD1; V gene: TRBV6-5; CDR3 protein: CASSYQGESGELFF; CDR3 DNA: TGTGCCAGCAGTTATCAGGGGGAGTCCGGGGAGCTGTTTTTT
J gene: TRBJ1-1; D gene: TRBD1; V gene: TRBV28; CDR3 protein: CASRPPQGANTEAFF; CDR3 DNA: TGTGCCAGCAGGCCTCCACAGGGGGCGAACACTGAAGCTTTCTTT
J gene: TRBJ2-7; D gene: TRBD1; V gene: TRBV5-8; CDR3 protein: CASSPPPGQGPYEQYF; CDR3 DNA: TGTGCCAGCAGCCCCCCCCCGGGACAGGGCCCCTACGAGCAGTACTTC
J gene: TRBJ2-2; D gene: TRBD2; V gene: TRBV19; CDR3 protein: CASRMTSGARIAGELFF; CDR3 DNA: TGTGCCAGTAGGATGACTAGCGGAGCTAGAATTGCCGGGGAGCTGTTTTTT
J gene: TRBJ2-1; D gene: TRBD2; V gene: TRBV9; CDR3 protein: CASSPFYSGSSSSEQFF; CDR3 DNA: TGTGCCAGCAGCCCCTTTTATAGCGGGAGTAGTTCCAGTGAGCAGTTCTTC
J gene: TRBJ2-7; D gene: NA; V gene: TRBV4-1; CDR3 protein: CASSPLAVTGEQYF; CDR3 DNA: TGCGCCAGCAGCCCTTTAGCGGTCACGGGCGAGCAGTACTTC
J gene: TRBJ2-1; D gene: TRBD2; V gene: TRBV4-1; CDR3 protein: CASSQEPPAGNSYNEQFF; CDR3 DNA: TGCGCCAGCAGCCAAGAGCCCCCAGCGGGGAACTCCTACAATGAGCAGTTCTTC
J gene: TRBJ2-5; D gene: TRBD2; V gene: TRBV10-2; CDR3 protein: CARSSGIRETQYF; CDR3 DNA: TGCGCCCGTTCTAGCGGGATCCGAGAGACCCAGTACTTC
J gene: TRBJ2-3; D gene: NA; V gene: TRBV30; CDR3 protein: CAWSAGTAGGDTQYF; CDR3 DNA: TGTGCCTGGAGTGCCGGGACTGCAGGGGGAGATACGCAGTATTTT
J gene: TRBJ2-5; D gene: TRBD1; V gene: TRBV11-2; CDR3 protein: CASSLSAGGQETQYF; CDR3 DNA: TGTGCCAGCAGCTTGTCCGCAGGGGGCCAAGAGACCCAGTACTTC
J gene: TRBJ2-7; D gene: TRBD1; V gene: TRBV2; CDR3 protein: CASRGTGTGHYEQYF; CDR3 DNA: TGTGCCAGCAGGGGAACCGGGACAGGCCACTACGAGCAGTACTTC
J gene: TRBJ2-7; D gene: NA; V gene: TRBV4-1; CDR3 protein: CASSQSSGTTTYEQYF; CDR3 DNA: TGCGCCAGCAGCCAAAGTTCCGGGACAACGACCTACGAGCAGTACTTC
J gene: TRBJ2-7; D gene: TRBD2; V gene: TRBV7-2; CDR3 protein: CASSTLAGVWEQYF; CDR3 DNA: TGTGCCAGCAGCACTCTAGCGGGAGTTTGGGAGCAGTACTTC
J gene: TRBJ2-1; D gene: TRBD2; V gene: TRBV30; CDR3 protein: CAWSVRLAPDEQFF; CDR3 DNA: TGTGCCTGGAGTGTACGACTAGCCCCAGATGAGCAGTTCTTC
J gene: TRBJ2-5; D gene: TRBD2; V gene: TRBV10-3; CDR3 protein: CAISDPLIPGRTGKTQYF; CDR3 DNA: TGTGCCATCAGTGATCCCCTTATACCCGGGAGGACGGGGAAGACCCAGTACTTC
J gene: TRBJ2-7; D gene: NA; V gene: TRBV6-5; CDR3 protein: CASSYSNSGFNEQYF; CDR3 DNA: TGTGCCAGCAGTTACTCAAATTCAGGCTTTAACGAGCAGTACTTC
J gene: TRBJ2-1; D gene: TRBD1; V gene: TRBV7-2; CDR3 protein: CASSSPGTAYNEQFF; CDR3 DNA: TGTGCCAGCAGCTCCCCCGGGACAGCCTACAATGAGCAGTTCTTC
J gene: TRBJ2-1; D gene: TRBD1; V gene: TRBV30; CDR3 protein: CAWSGDSSYNEQFF; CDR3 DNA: TGTGCCTGGAGCGGGGACAGTTCCTACAATGAGCAGTTCTTC
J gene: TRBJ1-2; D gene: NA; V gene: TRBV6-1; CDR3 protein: CASSVLGGARGYGYTF; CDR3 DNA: TGTGCCAGCAGTGTCCTTGGGGGGGCGCGCGGCTATGGCTACACCTTC
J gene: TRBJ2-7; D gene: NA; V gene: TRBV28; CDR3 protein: CASSSTVGGQYF; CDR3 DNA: TGTGCCAGCAGCTCCACTGTCGGCGGGCAGTACTTC
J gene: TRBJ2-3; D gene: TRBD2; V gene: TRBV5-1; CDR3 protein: CASSRSGSTNTQYF; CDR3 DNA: TGCGCCAGCAGCCGAAGCGGGAGTACGAATACGCAGTATTTT
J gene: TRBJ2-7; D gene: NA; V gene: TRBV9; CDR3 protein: CASSVAGNPSYEQYF; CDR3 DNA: TGTGCCAGCAGCGTAGCGGGAAATCCCTCCTACGAGCAGTACTTC
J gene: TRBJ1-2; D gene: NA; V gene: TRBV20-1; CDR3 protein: CSARDLTGYTF; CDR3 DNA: TGCAGTGCTAGAGATCTCACAGGCTACACCTTC
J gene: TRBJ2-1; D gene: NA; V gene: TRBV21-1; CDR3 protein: CALVRASYNEQFF; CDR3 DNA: TGTGCCCTGGTGCGGGCATCCTACAATGAGCAGTTCTTC
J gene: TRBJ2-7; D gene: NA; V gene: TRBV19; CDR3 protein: CASRSGFGEQYF; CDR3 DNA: TGTGCCAGTAGATCCGGGTTCGGGGAGCAGTACTTC
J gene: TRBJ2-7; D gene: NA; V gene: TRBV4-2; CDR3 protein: CASRGPSAYEQYF; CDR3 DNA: TGTGCCAGCAGAGGCCCGAGCGCCTACGAGCAGTACTTC
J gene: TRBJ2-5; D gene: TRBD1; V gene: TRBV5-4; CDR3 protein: CASSLGRQGQETQYF; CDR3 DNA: TGTGCCAGCAGCTTGGGACGACAGGGCCAAGAGACCCAGTACTTC
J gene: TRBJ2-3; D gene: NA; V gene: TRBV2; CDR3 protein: CASSEESSRMSIGTDTQYF; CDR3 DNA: TGTGCCAGCAGTGAAGAGTCTAGCCGGATGTCTATTGGCACAGATACGCAGTATTTT
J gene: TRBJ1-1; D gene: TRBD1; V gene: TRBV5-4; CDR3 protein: CASSSKTGTGYLVAFF; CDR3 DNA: TGTGCCAGCAGTTCAAAGACCGGGACAGGGTATCTGGTAGCTTTCTTT
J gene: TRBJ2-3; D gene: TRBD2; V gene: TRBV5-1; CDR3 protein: CASSLGASGSTDTQYF; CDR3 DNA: TGCGCCAGCAGCTTGGGAGCTAGCGGAAGCACAGATACGCAGTATTTT
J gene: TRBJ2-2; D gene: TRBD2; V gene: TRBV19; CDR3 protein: CASRNGGLAGNTGELFF; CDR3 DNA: TGTGCCAGTAGGAACGGCGGACTAGCGGGAAACACCGGGGAGCTGTTTTTT
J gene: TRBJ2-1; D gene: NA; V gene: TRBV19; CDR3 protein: CASTPFGTWSHNEQFF; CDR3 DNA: TGTGCCAGTACCCCTTTCGGGACTTGGTCTCACAATGAGCAGTTCTTC
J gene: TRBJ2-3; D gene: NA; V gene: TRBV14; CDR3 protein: CASSHFVIWRVDTQYF; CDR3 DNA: TGTGCCAGCAGCCATTTCGTCATCTGGAGAGTAGATACGCAGTATTTT
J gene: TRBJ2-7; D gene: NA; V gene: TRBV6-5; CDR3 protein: CASSPTTLSSYEQYF; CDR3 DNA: TGTGCCAGCAGCCCCACCACACTAAGCTCCTACGAGCAGTACTTC
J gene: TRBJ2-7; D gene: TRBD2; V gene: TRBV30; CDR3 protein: CAWGAGRFHEQYF; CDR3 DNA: TGTGCCTGGGGAGCGGGGAGGTTCCACGAGCAGTACTTC
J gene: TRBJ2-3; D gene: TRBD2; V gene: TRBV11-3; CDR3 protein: CASSISGTDTDTQYF; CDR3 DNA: TGTGCCAGCAGTATTAGCGGGACCGACACAGATACGCAGTATTTT
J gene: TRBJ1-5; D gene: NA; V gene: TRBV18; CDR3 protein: CASSPGHQLNQPQHF; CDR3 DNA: TGTGCCAGCTCACCCGGACATCAACTGAATCAGCCCCAGCATTTT
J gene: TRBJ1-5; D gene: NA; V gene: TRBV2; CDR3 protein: CATTGGINQPQHF; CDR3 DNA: TGTGCCACAACGGGAGGGATAAATCAGCCCCAGCATTTT
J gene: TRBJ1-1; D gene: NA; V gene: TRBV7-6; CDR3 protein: CASSPGGGRRTEAFF; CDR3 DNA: TGTGCCAGCAGCCCCGGGGGGGGGAGACGGACTGAAGCTTTCTTT
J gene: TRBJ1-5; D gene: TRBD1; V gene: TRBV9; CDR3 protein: CASSRGQGSNQPQHF; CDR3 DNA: TGTGCCAGCAGCAGAGGACAGGGAAGCAATCAGCCCCAGCATTTT
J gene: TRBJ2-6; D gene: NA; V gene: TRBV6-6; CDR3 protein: CASSYVQAGANVLTF; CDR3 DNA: TGTGCCAGCAGTTACGTGCAGGCTGGGGCCAACGTCCTGACTTTC
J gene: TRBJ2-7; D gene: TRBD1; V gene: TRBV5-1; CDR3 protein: CASSFEGQGAYEQYF; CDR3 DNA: TGCGCCAGCAGCTTCGAGGGACAGGGGGCCTACGAGCAGTACTTC
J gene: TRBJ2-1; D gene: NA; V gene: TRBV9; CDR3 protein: CASSGSTNEQFF; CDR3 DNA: TGTGCCAGCAGCGGGTCTACGAATGAGCAGTTCTTC
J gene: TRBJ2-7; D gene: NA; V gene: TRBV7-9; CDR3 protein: CASSSPPSEQYF; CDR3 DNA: TGTGCCAGCAGCTCGCCACCGAGCGAGCAGTACTTC
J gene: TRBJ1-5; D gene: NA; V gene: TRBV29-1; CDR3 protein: CSAGEGNQPQHF; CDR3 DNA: TGCAGCGCCGGGGAGGGCAATCAGCCCCAGCATTTT
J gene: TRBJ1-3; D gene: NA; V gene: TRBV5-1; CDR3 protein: CASSGGGHRSGNTIYF; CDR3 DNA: TGCGCCAGCAGCGGGGGGGGACACCGCTCTGGAAACACCATATATTTT
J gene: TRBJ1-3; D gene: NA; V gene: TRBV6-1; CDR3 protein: CASSEQGVNTIYF; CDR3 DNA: TGTGCCAGCAGTGAACAGGGTGTAAACACCATATATTTT
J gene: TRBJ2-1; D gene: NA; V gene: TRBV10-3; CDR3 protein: CAISDGSDEQFF; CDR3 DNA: TGTGCCATCAGTGACGGGAGCGATGAGCAGTTCTTC
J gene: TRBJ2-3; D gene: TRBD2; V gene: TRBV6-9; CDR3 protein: CASSYSSGGTDTQYF; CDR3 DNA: TGTGCCAGCAGTTATTCTAGCGGGGGGACAGATACGCAGTATTTT
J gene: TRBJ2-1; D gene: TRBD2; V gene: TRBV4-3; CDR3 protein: CASSPRLAGDNEQFF; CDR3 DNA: TGCGCCAGCAGCCCGAGGCTAGCGGGAGACAATGAGCAGTTCTTC
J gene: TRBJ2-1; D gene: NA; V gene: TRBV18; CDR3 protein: CASSPRQGYDNEQFF; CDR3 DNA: TGTGCCAGCTCACCACGCCAGGGGTATGACAATGAGCAGTTCTTC
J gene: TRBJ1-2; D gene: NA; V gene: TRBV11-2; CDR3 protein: CASSQGFNYGYTF; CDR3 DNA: TGTGCCAGCAGCCAGGGGTTCAACTATGGCTACACCTTC
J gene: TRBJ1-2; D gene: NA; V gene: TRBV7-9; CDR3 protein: CASSLGQGGGYTF; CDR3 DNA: TGTGCCAGCAGCTTAGGGCAGGGAGGCGGCTACACCTTC
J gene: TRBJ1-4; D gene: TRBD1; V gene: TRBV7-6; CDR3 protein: CASSRKGAGEKLFF; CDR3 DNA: TGTGCCAGCAGCCGTAAGGGGGCGGGAGAAAAACTGTTTTTT
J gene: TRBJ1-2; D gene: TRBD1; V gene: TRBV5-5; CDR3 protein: CASSLVRTGGSGYTF; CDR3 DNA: TGTGCCAGCAGCTTGGTCCGGACAGGGGGCAGCGGCTACACCTTC
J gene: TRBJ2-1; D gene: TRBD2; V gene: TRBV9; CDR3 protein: CASSVGASGLYNEQFF; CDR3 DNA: TGTGCCAGCAGCGTAGGAGCTAGCGGGCTTTACAATGAGCAGTTCTTC
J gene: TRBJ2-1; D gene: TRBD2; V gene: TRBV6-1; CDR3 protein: CASSGLAAWGDEQFF; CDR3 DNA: TGTGCCAGCAGTGGCCTAGCGGCCTGGGGGGATGAGCAGTTCTTC
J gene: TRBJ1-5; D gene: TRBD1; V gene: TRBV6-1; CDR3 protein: CASVGQISNQPQHF; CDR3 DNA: TGTGCCAGCGTGGGACAGATTAGCAATCAGCCCCAGCATTTT
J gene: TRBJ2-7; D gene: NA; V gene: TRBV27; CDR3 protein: CASSLAGFDNEQYF; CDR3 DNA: TGTGCCAGCAGTTTAGCCGGGTTCGATAACGAGCAGTACTTC
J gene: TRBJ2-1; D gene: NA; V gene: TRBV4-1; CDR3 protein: CASSQESEAGSYNEQFF; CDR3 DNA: TGCGCCAGCAGCCAAGAATCGGAGGCGGGCTCCTACAATGAGCAGTTCTTC